These 30 T cell receptor beta chains originate from one sample sequenced in a study of T cells in Graves' hyperthyroidism and ophthalmopathy. TCR beta CDR3 regions were amplified from RNA transcripts. When the TCR CDR3 underwent first-round RT-PCR, the HTBI primer set was used. MiXCR, applied by TCRdb to the multiplex PCR reads, yields one record per CDR3 protein. The sample gives about 600,000 distinct CDR3 sequences, about a sixth of which show up once; roughly 3.4% is in the top ten. Sequencing used blood. The receptors here all came from a middle-aged woman with Graves' ophthalmopathy.

This clonotype was detected many times. This chain links TRBV5-1 with TRBJ2-4; either TRBD1 or TRBD2 may supply D (5 bases each). The germline V gene has CDR1 SGHRS and CDR2 YFSETQ. Deletions cut 4 bases from V and 9 bases from J, with 17 bases between. The CDR3 is 14 amino acids. In DNA form, the CDR3 reads TGCGCCAGCAGCCCGGGACCGTCGACCGGCATTCAGTACTTC. This translates into CASSPGPSTGIQYF.

The gene calls are TRBV6-1 and TRBJ1-5; the D is unclear. V was pared by 3 bases and J by 5 bases, with 8 bases between. CDR3 size: 13 residues. Germline V gives CDR1 MNHNS, CDR2 SASEGT. CDR3 bases: TGTGCCAGCAGTGATGTAAGGGATCAGCCCCAGCATTTT. As protein: CASSDVRDQPQHF.

This clonotype was seen at least ten times. The CDR3 nucleotides read TGTGCCAGCAGTGTGGTCCGAGCCGGGGAGCTGTTTTTT. It encodes CASSVVRAGELFF. This chain links TRBV2 with TRBJ2-2; D not resolved. CDR1 and CDR2 from the germline V gene are SNHLY and FYNNEI. Trimming stripped 4 bases from V and 6 bases from J, with 9 bases between. The length of the CDR3 is 13 residues.

This clonotype was recorded many times. This chain connects TRBV18 to TRBJ2-7; TRBD1 matches 8 bases. J was trimmed by 6 bases and V by 5 bases; bases with no gene match: 6. The length of the CDR3 is 13 residues. Germline V gene lookup returns CDR1 KGHSH and CDR2 LQKENI. DNA for the CDR3: TGTGCCAGCTCAACTAACGACAGGGGCGAGCAGTACTTC. Its protein product is CASSTNDRGEQYF.

The chain couples TRBV6-1 to TRBJ1-6, with D maybe TRBD1 (6 bases). The CDR3 is 14 amino acids. Trimming stripped 10 bases from V and 9 bases from J, with 19 bases between. Germline V gene lookup returns CDR1 MNHNS and CDR2 SASEGT. The CDR3 region has the DNA TGTGCCACCCGTAGAGAGCAGGGGAGTTCACCCCTCCACTTT. Its translation is CATRREQGSSPLHF.

This clonotype has a count of ten or more. The gene calls are TRBV20-1 and TRBJ1-4; D gene unclear. CDR3 length: 13 residues. Looked up from germline, CDR1 is DFQATT and CDR2 is SNEGSKA (reference sequence). The V and J ends lost 7 bases and 1 base respectively, with 10 bases between them. The CDR3 sequence is CSVLGETNEKLFF. CDR3 coding DNA: TGCAGTGTACTCGGGGAAACTAATGAAAAACTGTTTTTT.

This clonotype occurred a few times. CDR3 nucleotide sequence: TGTGCCAGTAGCCTTATCCGGGACCTCTCTCGCAATCAGCCCCAGCATTTT. Residues: CASSLIRDLSRNQPQHF. The chain links TRBV19 to TRBJ1-5; TRBD1 is a possible D gene (5 bases). Trimming removed 6 bases from V and 2 bases from J, with 20 bases in between. This CDR3 contains 17 residues. Germline CDR1 LNHDA, CDR2 SQIVND (reference sequence).

V gene TRBV28 combines with J gene TRBJ1-5; D uncertain. Between the trimmed V and J ends, which lost 10 bases and 9 bases, there was a span of 7 bases. CDR3 length: 9 residues. Germline loops: CDR1 MDHEN, CDR2 SYDVKM. The CDR3 DNA reads TGTGCCAATGAAGTGCCCCAGCATTTT. It yields the protein CANEVPQHF.

This clonotype has at least ten counts. The chain carries TRBV12-5 and TRBJ1-1; D gene unclear. The CDR3 loop spans 12 amino acids. Germline V gene lookup returns CDR1 LGHNT and CDR2 FRNRAP. The ends were cut back, 1 base at V and 5 bases at J, with 5 bases in the middle. DNA for the CDR3: TGTGCTAGTGGTTTGGGGTGGACTGAAGCTTTCTTT. Its protein product is CASGLGWTEAFF.

The chain links TRBV27 to TRBJ2-7; no reliable D call. Looked up from germline, CDR1 is MNHEY and CDR2 is SMNVEV (reference sequence). The CDR3 runs 16 residues. Deletions cut 3 bases from V and 2 bases from J, with 17 bases between. CDR3 sequence: CASSFWPALSTYEQYF. CDR3 bases: TGTGCCAGCAGTTTCTGGCCGGCCCTCTCCACCTACGAGCAGTACTTC.

This clonotype was seen at least ten times. V is TRBV20-1 and J is TRBJ1-2; D perhaps matches TRBD1 (5 bases). The V gene's germline CDR1 is DFQATT and CDR2 SNEGSKA (reference sequence). This CDR3 has 15 amino acids. V was trimmed by 4 bases and J by 7 bases, leaving 22 bases between them. The CDR3 sequence: CSATPGGSLLGGYTF. The CDR3, as DNA: TGCAGTGCTACCCCCGGGGGGAGCCTTTTGGGTGGCTACACCTTC.

This sequence joins TRBV30 and TRBJ2-2; 9 positions agree with TRBD1. V shed 5 bases, J shed 7 bases, and the junction held 5 bases outside the gene matches. There are 13 residues in the CDR3. Germline CDR1 reads GTSNPN; CDR2 reads SVGIG (reference sequence). CDR3 in amino acids: CAWGTGSIGELFF. The CDR3 DNA follows: TGTGCCTGGGGGACAGGGTCGATCGGGGAGCTGTTTTTT.

Of note for this clonotype: The junction differs from germline at one of its ends, possibly a read error. The CDR3 loop is CASSSPLRDYEQYF. Here the CDR3 DNA reads TGTGCCAGCAGTAGCCCACTCCGGGATTACGAGCAGTACTTC. The chain has TRBV10-2 and TRBJ2-7, with D maybe TRBD2 (5 bases). The CDR3 is made up of 14 amino acids. CDR1 and CDR2 (germline): WSHSY, SAAADI.

This clonotype was counted many times. The rearrangement joins TRBV2 to TRBJ2-7; D may match TRBD1 or TRBD2 (6 bases each). The ends were cut back, 7 bases at V and 2 bases at J, with 15 bases in the middle. Germline CDR1 and CDR2: SNHLY and FYNNEI. This CDR3 has 14 residues. CDR3 residues: CASTRGTATYEQYF. The CDR3 bases are TGTGCCAGCACTAGGGGGACTGCAACCTACGAGCAGTACTTC.

Ten or more counts support this clonotype. This chain uses TRBV12-3 or TRBV12-4 with TRBJ1-5; no reliable D call. V gave up 1 base and J gave up 3 bases, with 13 bases separating them. The CDR3 is made up of 16 amino acids. CDR3 loop: CASSLGRQPPNQPQHF. CDR3 coding DNA: TGTGCCAGCAGTTTAGGTCGGCAGCCTCCCAATCAGCCCCAGCATTTT.

Comment on this clonotype: This may arise from a read error, as a much more abundant clone is one base away. The chain couples TRBV2 to TRBJ2-1, with a weak D call TRBD1 (6 bases). CDR1 is SNHLY, CDR2 FYNNEI, per germline. The CDR3 spans 15 residues. CDR3 DNA: TGTGCCAGCAGTGAAGCGGGGGCAGCCTACAATGAGCAGTCCTTC. Its protein product is CASSEAGAAYNEQSF. The full variable domain, its missing parts supplied by reference TRBV2 and TRBJ2-1, is EPEVTQTPSHQVTQMGQEVILRCVPISNHLYFYWYRQILGQKVEFLVSFYNNEISEKSEIFDDQFSVERPDGSNFTLKIRSTKLEDSAMYFCASSEAGAAYNEQSFGPGTRLTVL.

This clonotype was seen at least ten times. This chain joins TRBV4-1 and TRBJ1-1; TRBD1 is a possible D gene (6 bases). CDR3 size: 20 residues. V lost 1 base, J lost 0 bases, and 24 bases lay in between. Per the germline V gene, CDR1 is MGHRA and CDR2 is YSYEKL. CDR3 in DNA: TGCGCCAGCAGCCAAGGGTCAGCTGGACAGATTTTGGGTATGAACACTGAAGCTTTCTTT. Translation: CASSQGSAGQILGMNTEAFF.

This clonotype was picked up one time. The missing conserved phenylalanine or tryptophan at the end of this CDR3 makes a read error likely. The CDR3 DNA follows: TGTGCCAGCAGTTTCTTCCCTCGACAGGGGGCAGGTGATTCACCCCTCCACTCT. Amino acids: CASSFFPRQGAGDSPLHS. The J gene is TRBJ1-6, the V gene TRBV27, with TRBD1 matching 10 bases. The CDR3 runs 18 residues. V lost 3 bases and J lost 8; bases outside the gene matches: 13. Germline V lookup: CDR1 MNHEY, CDR2 SMNVEV (reference sequence).

This clonotype was found many times. The chain couples TRBV2 to TRBJ1-5; 7 bases match TRBD1. V lost 3 bases and J lost 7; bases outside the gene matches: 9. The CDR3 has 15 amino acids. Germline CDR1 is SNHLY and CDR2 is FYNNEI. The CDR3 region has the DNA TGTGCCAGCAGTGATTACCGACAGGGTAGACAGCCCCAGCATTTT. Its translation is CASSDYRQGRQPQHF.

The rearrangement joins TRBV6-4 to TRBJ2-3; a weak D match, TRBD1 (6 bases). CDR3 length: 14 residues. Deletions cut 10 bases from V and 2 bases from J, with 16 bases between. The germline V gene has CDR1 MRHNA and CDR2 SNTAGT. CDR3 in DNA: TGTGCCACCCGACGGGACACCAACACAGATACGCAGTATTTT. It yields the protein CATRRDTNTDTQYF.

V usage is TRBV5-1 and J usage is TRBJ2-2; TRBD1 is a possible D gene (5 bases). The CDR3 extends over 15 amino acids. The V gene lost 2 bases and the J gene lost 0 bases, with 8 bases spanning the gap. CDR1 and CDR2 from the germline V gene are SGHRS and YFSETQ. CDR3 DNA: TGCGCCAGCAGCTTTCGACAGCCGAACACCGGGGAGCTGTTTTTT. Encoded protein: CASSFRQPNTGELFF.

V is TRBV4-2 and J is TRBJ2-5; no definite D call. The germline V gene encodes CDR1 LGHNA and CDR2 YNFKEQ. V lost 3 bases, J lost 5 bases, and 16 bases lay in between. The CDR3 spans 15 residues. This CDR3 reads CASSQYISSSETQYF. In nucleotides, the CDR3 is TGTGCCAGCAGCCAGTACATTAGCTCATCGGAGACCCAGTACTTC.

The V and J genes are TRBV18 and TRBJ2-3; 8 bases align to TRBD2. Germline-derived CDR1 and CDR2 are KGHSH and LQKENI. The CDR3 length is 15 residues. Losses at the gene ends were 3 bases for V and 6 bases for J; bases not matched to a gene: 8. The CDR3 DNA sequence: TGTGCCAGCTCACCGGCCAGCGGGAGAGGGGATACGCAGTATTTT. Amino acid sequence: CASSPASGRGDTQYF.

This clonotype was counted ten times or more. This chain links TRBV7-2 with TRBJ2-5; possibly TRBD1 or TRBD2 for D (5 bases each). The CDR3 is made up of 15 amino acids. Germline-derived CDR1 and CDR2 are SGHTA and FQGNSA. Deletions cut 2 bases from V and 0 bases from J, with 10 bases between. CDR3 amino acids: CASSLTRTNQETQYF. CDR3 bases: TGTGCCAGCAGCTTAACTAGGACAAACCAAGAGACCCAGTACTTC.

This clonotype came up a few times. CDR3 loop: CSVEDSGATETQYF. DNA for the CDR3: TGCAGCGTTGAAGATAGTGGAGCAACAGAGACCCAGTACTTC. V is TRBV29-1 and J is TRBJ2-5; the D is unclear. The germline CDR1 and CDR2 sequences are SQVTM and ANQGSEA. This CDR3 is built from 14 residues. V was trimmed by 0 bases and J by 4 bases, leaving 12 bases between them.

The gene calls are TRBV9 and TRBJ1-3, with 7 bases aligning to TRBD1. J lost 0 bases, V lost 0 bases, and 6 bases had no gene match. CDR1 and CDR2 (germline): SGDLS, YYNGEE. The CDR3 length is 17 residues. CDR3 nucleotides: TGTGCCAGCAGCGTAGGGGACAGCGGAATCTCTGGAAACACCATATATTTT. Its translation: CASSVGDSGISGNTIYF.

The chain joins TRBV5-1 to TRBJ1-4; possibly TRBD1 for D (5 bases). Germline V CDR1 and CDR2: SGHRS, YFSETQ. V was pared by 0 bases and J by 5 bases, with 8 bases between. This CDR3 contains 14 residues. CDR3 amino acids: CASSLGQINEKLFF. CDR3 coding DNA: TGCGCCAGCAGCTTGGGACAGATCAATGAAAAACTGTTTTTT.

This clonotype was seen a few times. The chain combines TRBV18 with TRBJ1-4; D unresolved. This CDR3 is built from 18 residues. Germline V CDR1 and CDR2: KGHSH, LQKENI. The germline V and J ends were trimmed by 3 bases and 7 bases, with 24 bases remaining between them. CDR3 coding DNA: TGTGCCAGCTCACCCGCGGCAGGAACGAGCGTCGCGGGTGAAAAACTGTTTTTT. It specifies CASSPAAGTSVAGEKLFF.

This clonotype was detected ten times or more. V is TRBV5-1 and J is TRBJ2-3; D gene unclear. In germline, CDR1 is SGHRS, CDR2 YFSETQ. The V end lost 7 bases, the J end lost 0 bases, and 15 bases lay between the germline ends. The CDR3 is 15 residues long. Written as DNA, the CDR3 is TGCGCCAGCTCAACTGGAAGCCTTAGCACAGATACGCAGTATTTT. It codes for CASSTGSLSTDTQYF.

The chain is built from TRBV9 and TRBJ2-3; D is perhaps TRBD1 (5 bases). The DNA end is more similar to TRBJ1-5, so the J call may be wrong. CDR3 length: 18 amino acids. Germline loops: CDR1 SGDLS, CDR2 YYNGEE. CDR3 loop: CAPPPGLAEDASTDTQHF. CDR3 nucleotide sequence: TGTGCCCCTCCTCCGGGACTAGCGGAGGACGCTAGCACAGATACGCAGCATTTT.